This T cell receptor beta chain comes out of a study of beta chain features in type 1 diabetes listed by TCRdb under 2018. For the study in its entirety: No differences in mean age, gender distribution, total cell number or subset yield were found between patients and healthy donors. The study compared the TCRB repertoires of sorted circulating CD4+ T cell subsets in recently diagnosed type 1 diabetes patients with those in matched healthy donors. A total of 90 million to 140 million sorted cells were examined across all samples, and RNA yield correlated strongly with the number of cells per subset. Regulatory and stem cell-like memory subsets were obtained from only 8 patients and roughly 8 healthy donors, while naive and central memory subsets were obtained from all 30 or so donors. Paper-wide results and their limitations: A moderate but significant shortening of TCRB CDR3 length was observed in type 1 diabetes patients in all four CD4+ subsets. Shorter templates might have been favored by PCR, but patient and control samples were amplified and corrected together, so both groups would have been affected equally by any skew. Because cDNA rather than genomic DNA was sequenced, highly expressing activated cells could have been over-represented, although no difference in activation and CD3 levels was found between groups. Naive, central memory and regulatory TCRB repertoires appeared to be more alike among patients than among healthy donors. Because the HLA sub-analyses included only small numbers of individuals, any influence of HLA type on TCRB rearrangement was left unresolved. At VDJ recombination sites, patients with type 1 diabetes made fewer insertions and deleted more nucleotides, a pattern implying thymic rearrangement abnormalities.

Ends trimmed: V by 5 bases, J by 5 bases; bases unmatched to a gene: 7. Taken from cysteine to phenylalanine, the CDR3 has 14 residues. Just the 42-base CDR3 DNA is kept, in frame starting at base 1. CDR1 SGHTA and CDR2 FQGTGA are derived from the germline V gene. Each donor gave one peripheral blood draw, approximately 100 mL on average, collected into heparinised tubes. Using a panel that included CD45RO, CCR7, CD25, CD127, CD95 and CD27, naive, central memory, regulatory and stem cell-like memory CD4+ T cells were sorted on a BD FACSAria II. A purity above 95% was achieved for all sorted populations. PBMCs were isolated immediately by Lymphoprep density gradient centrifugation and stained directly without culture. To minimize batch effects, samples were stained and sorted in pairs, one healthy donor with one patient per experiment. The entire isolated RNA was reverse transcribed using the High Capacity cDNA Reverse Transcription Kit, and thus expressed TCRB transcripts were sequenced. Naive, central memory and regulatory T cell samples underwent deep immunoSEQ sequencing, averaging around 4 million total reads per sample. Sorted cells were lysed in RLT buffer, and RNA was extracted using DNase-treated RNeasy Micro or Mini kits according to cell number. To prevent cross-contamination, every cell subset was processed on its own, while patient and healthy donor samples were processed together. The immunoSEQ multiplex PCR was used to amplify TCRB sequences from cDNA, yielding 87-bp fragments that span the CDR3 region. Sequencing of the amplicons was performed on the Illumina HiSeq platform. For the original study's pipeline: Synthetic template baselines were used to correct PCR bias computationally, reads within Hamming distance 2 were collapsed, and singletons that could not be merged were discarded. By aligning reads against IMGT, V, D and J genes, CDR3 length, and insertions or deletions at six rearrangement sites were assigned. Within each subset, clonotype counts were normalized to sorted cell number, and only after that were true diversity and Gini coefficients computed with the tcR R package. Repertoire sharing was quantified using the overlap coefficient calculated on TCRB nucleotide sequences. In its TCRdb copy, this immuneACCESS table keeps in-frame sequences only and misses some clones. Where compared with another copy, unresolved V genes explain less than half of these, and the others have no known cause. That table supplies the V and J calls and clone size; D and trimming were determined from the DNA. The sample table shows around 140,000 clones, and roughly 10% are seen once. The ten largest make up 0.75% of the sample.

For this clone: Its recognized antigen is unknown. No base-level quality is on record; no much larger clone is a single base apart.

The chain links TRBV7-3 with TRBJ1-1, with 8 bases in between that match TRBD1. The sequence was collected from a man aged 30 to 45 with type 1 diabetes. Sequencing was done on a sample of central memory CD4+ T cells from blood. The CDR3 reads CASSPDRGSTEAFF. The nucleotide sequence is TGTGCCAGCAGCCCCGACAGGGGATCGACTGAAGCTTTCTTT.